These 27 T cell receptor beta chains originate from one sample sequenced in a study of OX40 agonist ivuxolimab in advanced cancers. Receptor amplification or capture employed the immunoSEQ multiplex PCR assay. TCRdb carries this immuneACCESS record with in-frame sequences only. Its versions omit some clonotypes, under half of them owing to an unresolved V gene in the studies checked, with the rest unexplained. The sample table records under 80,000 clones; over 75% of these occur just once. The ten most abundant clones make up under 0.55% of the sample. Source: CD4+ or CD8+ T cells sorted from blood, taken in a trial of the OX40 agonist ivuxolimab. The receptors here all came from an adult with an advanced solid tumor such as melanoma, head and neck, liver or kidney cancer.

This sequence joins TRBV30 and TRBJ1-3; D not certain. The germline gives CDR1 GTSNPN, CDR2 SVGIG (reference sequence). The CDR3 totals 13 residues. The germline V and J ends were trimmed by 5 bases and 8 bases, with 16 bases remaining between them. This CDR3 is CAWLSRARHTIYF. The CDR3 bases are TGTGCCTGGCTGAGTCGGGCACGTCACACCATATATTTT.

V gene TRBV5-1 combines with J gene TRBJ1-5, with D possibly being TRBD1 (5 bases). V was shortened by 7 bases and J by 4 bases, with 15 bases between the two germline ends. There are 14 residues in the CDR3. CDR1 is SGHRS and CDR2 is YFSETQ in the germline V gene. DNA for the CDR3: TGCGCCAGCCCCCGTAGGGGTAGGAATCAGCCCCAGCATTTT. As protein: CASPRRGRNQPQHF.

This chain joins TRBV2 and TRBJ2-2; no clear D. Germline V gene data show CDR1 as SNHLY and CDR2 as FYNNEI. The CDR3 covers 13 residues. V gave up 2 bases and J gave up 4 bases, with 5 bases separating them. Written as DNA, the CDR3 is TGTGCCAGCAGTGAACGGCCCACCGGGGAGCTGTTTTTT. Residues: CASSERPTGELFF.

The CDR3 here is CASSWASDRENTEAFF. Written as DNA, the CDR3 is TGCGCCAGCAGCTGGGCCTCGGACAGGGAGAACACTGAAGCTTTCTTT. The chain joins TRBV4-3 to TRBJ1-1, with 8 bases aligning to TRBD1. V shed 5 bases, J shed 1 base, and the junction held 9 bases outside the gene matches. The CDR3 consists of 16 residues. CDR1 and CDR2 from the germline V gene are LGHNA and YSLEER.

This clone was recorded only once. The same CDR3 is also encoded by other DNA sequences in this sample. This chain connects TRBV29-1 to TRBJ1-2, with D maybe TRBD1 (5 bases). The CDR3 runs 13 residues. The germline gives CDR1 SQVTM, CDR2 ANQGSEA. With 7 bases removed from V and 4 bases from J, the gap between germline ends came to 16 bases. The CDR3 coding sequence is TGCAGCGCTGTGGGGCACCAACCCTATGGCTACACCTTC. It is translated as CSAVGHQPYGYTF.

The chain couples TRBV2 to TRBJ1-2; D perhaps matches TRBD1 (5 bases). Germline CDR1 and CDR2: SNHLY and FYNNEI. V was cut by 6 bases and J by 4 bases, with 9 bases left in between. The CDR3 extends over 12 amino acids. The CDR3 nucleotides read TGTGCCAGCAGAGGGGAGAGCTATGGCTACACCTTC. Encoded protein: CASRGESYGYTF.

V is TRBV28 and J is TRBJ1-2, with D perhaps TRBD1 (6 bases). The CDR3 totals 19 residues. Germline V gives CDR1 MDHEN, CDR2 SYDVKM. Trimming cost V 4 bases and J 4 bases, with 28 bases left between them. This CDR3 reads CASSWFDRLKRNGVYGYTF. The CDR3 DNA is TGTGCCAGCAGTTGGTTCGACAGGTTGAAAAGGAACGGGGTCTATGGCTACACCTTC.

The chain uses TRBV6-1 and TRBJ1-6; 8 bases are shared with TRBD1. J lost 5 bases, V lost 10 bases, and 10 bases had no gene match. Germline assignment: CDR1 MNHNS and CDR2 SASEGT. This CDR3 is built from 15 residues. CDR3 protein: CATNQGATHNSPLHF. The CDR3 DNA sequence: TGTGCCACTAATCAGGGGGCTACTCATAATTCACCCCTCCACTTT.

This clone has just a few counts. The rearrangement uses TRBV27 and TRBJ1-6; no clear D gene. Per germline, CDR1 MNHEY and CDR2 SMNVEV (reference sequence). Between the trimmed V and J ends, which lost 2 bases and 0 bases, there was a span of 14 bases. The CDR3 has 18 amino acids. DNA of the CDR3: TGTGCCAGCAGTTTAAGTCTCGATTGGGGCTCCTATAATTCACCCCTCCACTTT. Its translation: CASSLSLDWGSYNSPLHF.

The CDR3: CASSRQGAEAFF. The DNA of the CDR3 is TGCGCCAGCAGCCGACAGGGCGCTGAAGCTTTCTTT. This sequence joins TRBV10-2 and TRBJ1-1, with 7 nucleotides matching TRBD1. The length of the CDR3 is 12 residues. Germline assignment: CDR1 WSHSY and CDR2 SAAADI. V trimming: 6 bases; J trimming: 6 bases; junction bases outside the gene matches: 4.

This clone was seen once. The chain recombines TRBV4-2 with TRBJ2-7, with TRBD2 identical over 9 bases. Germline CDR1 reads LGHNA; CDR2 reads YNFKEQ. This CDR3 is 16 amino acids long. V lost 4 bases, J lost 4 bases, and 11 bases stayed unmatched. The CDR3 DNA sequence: TGTGCCAGCAGCCGCCTCTCGCGGGGGGGTTTGTACGAGCAGTACTTC. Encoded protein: CASSRLSRGGLYEQYF.

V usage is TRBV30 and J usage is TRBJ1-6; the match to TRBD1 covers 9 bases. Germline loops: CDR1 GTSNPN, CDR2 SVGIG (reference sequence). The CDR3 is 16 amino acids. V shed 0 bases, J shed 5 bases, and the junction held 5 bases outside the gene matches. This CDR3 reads CAWSVGTGKNNSPLHF. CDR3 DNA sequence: TGTGCCTGGAGTGTCGGGACAGGGAAAAATAATTCACCCCTCCACTTT.

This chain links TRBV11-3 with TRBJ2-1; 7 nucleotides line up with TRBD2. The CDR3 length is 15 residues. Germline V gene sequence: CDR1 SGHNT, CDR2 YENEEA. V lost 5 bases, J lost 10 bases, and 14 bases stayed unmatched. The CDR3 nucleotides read TGTGCCAGCAGCCGCCTTGGGGCGCCCGGGGGGGAGCAGTTCTTC. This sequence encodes CASSRLGAPGGEQFF.

The CDR3 here is CASGTGSNSPLHF. CDR3 nucleotide sequence: TGTGCCAGTGGGACAGGGAGCAATTCACCCCTCCACTTT. This chain uses TRBV19 with TRBJ1-6; 9 bases are a match to TRBD1. CDR1 is LNHDA, CDR2 SQIVND, per germline (reference sequence). V trimming: 8 bases; J trimming: 7 bases; junction bases outside the gene matches: 3. The CDR3 loop spans 13 amino acids.

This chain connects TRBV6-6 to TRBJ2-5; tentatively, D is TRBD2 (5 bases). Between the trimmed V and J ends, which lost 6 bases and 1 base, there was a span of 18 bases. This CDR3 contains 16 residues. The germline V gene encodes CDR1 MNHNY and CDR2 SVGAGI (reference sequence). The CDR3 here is CASRDWTATAQETQYF. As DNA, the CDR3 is TGTGCCAGCAGGGACTGGACGGCAACTGCCCAAGAGACCCAGTACTTC.

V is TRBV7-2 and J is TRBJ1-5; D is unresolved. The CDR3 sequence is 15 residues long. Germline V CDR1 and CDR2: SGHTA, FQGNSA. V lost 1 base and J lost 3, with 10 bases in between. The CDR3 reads CASSLVVTPNQPQHF. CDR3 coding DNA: TGTGCCAGCAGCTTAGTTGTAACTCCCAATCAGCCCCAGCATTTT.

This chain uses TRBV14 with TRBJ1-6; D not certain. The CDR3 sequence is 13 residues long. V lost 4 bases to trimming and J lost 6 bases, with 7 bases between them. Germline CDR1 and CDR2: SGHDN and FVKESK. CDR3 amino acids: CASSPRGNSPLHF. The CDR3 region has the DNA TGTGCCAGCAGCCCGCGGGGTAATTCACCCCTCCACTTT.

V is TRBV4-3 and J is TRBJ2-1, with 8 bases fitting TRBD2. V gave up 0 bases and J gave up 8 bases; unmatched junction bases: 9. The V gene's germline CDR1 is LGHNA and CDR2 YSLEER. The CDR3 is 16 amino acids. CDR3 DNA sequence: TGCGCCAGCAGCCAAGAGGGGGTAGCGGGGTGGGATGAGCAGTTCTTC. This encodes CASSQEGVAGWDEQFF.

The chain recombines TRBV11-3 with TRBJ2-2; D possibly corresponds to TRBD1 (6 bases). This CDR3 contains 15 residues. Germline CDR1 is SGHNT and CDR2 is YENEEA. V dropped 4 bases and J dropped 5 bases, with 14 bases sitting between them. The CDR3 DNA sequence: TGTGCCAGCAGCTCAGCAGGGGTAGGAACCGGGGAGCTGTTTTTT. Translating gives CASSSAGVGTGELFF.

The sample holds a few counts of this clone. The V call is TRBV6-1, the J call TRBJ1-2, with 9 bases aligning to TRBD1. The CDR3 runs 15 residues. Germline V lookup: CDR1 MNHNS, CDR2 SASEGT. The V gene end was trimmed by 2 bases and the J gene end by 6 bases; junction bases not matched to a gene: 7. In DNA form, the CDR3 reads TGTGCCAGCAGTGAAAAACCCACAGGGGGCAATGGCTACACCTTC. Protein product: CASSEKPTGGNGYTF.

The CDR3 reads CASSQDRRPDTGELFF. The DNA of the CDR3 is TGTGCCAGCAGCCAAGATCGGCGCCCTGACACCGGGGAGCTGTTTTTT. The rearrangement joins TRBV4-2 to TRBJ2-2; D not certain. CDR1 is LGHNA and CDR2 is YNFKEQ in the germline V gene. Trimming took off 0 bases at V and 3 bases at J, with 11 bases between the two ends. The CDR3 runs 16 residues.

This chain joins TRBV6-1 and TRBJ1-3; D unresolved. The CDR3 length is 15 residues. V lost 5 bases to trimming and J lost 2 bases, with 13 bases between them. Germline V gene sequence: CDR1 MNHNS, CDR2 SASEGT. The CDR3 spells CASSLRGPPGNTIYF. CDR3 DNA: TGTGCCAGCAGTTTACGGGGTCCGCCTGGAAACACCATATATTTT.

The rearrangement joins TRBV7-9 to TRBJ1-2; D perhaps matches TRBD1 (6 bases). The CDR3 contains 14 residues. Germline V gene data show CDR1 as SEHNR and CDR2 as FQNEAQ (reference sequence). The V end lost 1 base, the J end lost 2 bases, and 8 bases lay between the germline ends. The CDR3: CASSLEGHNYGYTF. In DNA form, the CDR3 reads TGTGCCAGCAGCTTAGAGGGACACAACTATGGCTACACCTTC.

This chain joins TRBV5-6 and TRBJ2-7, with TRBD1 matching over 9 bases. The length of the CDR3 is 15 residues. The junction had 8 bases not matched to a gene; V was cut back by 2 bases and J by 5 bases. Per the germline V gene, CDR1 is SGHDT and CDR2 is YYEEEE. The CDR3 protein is CASSLRGTGTHEQYF. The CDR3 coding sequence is TGTGCCAGCAGCTTACGCGGGACAGGGACCCACGAGCAGTACTTC.

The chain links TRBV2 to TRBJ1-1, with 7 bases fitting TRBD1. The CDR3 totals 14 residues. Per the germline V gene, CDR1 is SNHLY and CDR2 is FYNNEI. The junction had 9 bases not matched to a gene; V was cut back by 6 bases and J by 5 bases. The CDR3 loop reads CASSLTGPRTEAFF. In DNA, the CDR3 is TGTGCCAGCAGCCTGACAGGGCCTAGGACTGAAGCTTTCTTT.

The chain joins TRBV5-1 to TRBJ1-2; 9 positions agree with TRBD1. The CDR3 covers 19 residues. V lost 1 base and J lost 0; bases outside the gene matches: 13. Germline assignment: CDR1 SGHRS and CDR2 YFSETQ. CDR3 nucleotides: TGCGCCAGCAGCTTGTCCCGGGACAGGGTGTCGATCGCTAACTATGGCTACACCTTC. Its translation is CASSLSRDRVSIANYGYTF.

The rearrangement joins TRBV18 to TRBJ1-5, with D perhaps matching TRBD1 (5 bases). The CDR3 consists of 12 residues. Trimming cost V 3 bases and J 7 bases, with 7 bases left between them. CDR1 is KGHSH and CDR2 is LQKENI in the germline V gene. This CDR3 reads CASSPSGQPQHF. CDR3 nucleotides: TGTGCCAGCTCACCCTCAGGGCAGCCCCAGCATTTT. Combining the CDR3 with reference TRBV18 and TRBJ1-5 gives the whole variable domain NAGVMQNPRHLVRRRGQEARLRCSPMKGHSHVYWYRQLPEEGLKFMVYLQKENIIDESGMPKERFSAEFPKEGPSILRIQQVVRGDSAAYFCASSPSGQPQHFGDGTRLSIL.